These T cell receptor beta chains were read from a single sample in a study of cytomegalovirus exposure and HLA in healthy donors. TCRdb's table, derived via immunoSEQ multiplex PCR, lists solely in-frame clones and lacks some. The sample lists about 180,000 clones, roughly four fifths occurring once. The material sequenced was PBMCs. These receptors were taken from a man between 18 and 35 years old in good health and CMV-seronegative. CDR3s include the opening cysteine and the closing phenylalanine or tryptophan. D genes are given only for firm matches. For some rows the clone size is stated as once, few or many, or as a class when expanded; others skip it.

j_call | clone_size | d_call | v_call | cdr3_aa | cdr3_nt
TRBJ1-1 | . | . | TRBV7-2 | CASSLVVGRVGTEAFF | TGTGCCAGCAGCTTAGTGGTTGGCAGGGTCGGAACTGAAGCTTTCTTT
TRBJ2-5 | . | . | TRBV27 | CASSPGSQLPQYF | TGTGCCAGCAGTCCAGGGTCCCAACTCCCCCAGTACTTC
TRBJ1-1 | . | . | TRBV5-1 | CASSLAARGEAFF | TGCGCCAGCAGCTTGGCGGCCAGGGGTGAAGCTTTCTTT
TRBJ1-2 | . | TRBD1 | TRBV6-5 | CASSRGQGSYTF | TGTGCCAGCAGTAGAGGACAGGGGAGTTACACCTTC
TRBJ2-7 | . | TRBD1 | TRBV19 | CASSIGTGTYEQYF | TGTGCCAGTAGTATAGGGACAGGTACCTACGAGCAGTACTTC
TRBJ2-2 | . | . | TRBV7-7 | CASSRTGGRTGELFF | TGTGCTAGCAGCCGGACGGGGGGCCGCACCGGGGAGCTGTTTTTT
TRBJ2-3 | . | TRBD2 | TRBV5-4 | CASSSPGTSGGAPDTQYF | TGTGCCAGCAGCTCCCCGGGAACTAGCGGGGGGGCTCCAGATACGCAGTATTTT
TRBJ2-5 | . | TRBD1 | TRBV6-1 | CASSEGTAETQYF | TGTGCCAGCAGTGAGGGGACAGCAGAGACCCAGTACTTC
TRBJ2-1 | . | . | TRBV7-7 | CASSLLAYNEQFF | TGTGCTAGCAGCCTACTGGCCTACAATGAGCAGTTCTTC
TRBJ2-5 | once | . | TRBV6-1 | CASSVGGAQETQYF | TGTGCCAGCAGTGTAGGGGGGGCCCAAGAGACCCAGTACTTC
TRBJ2-7 | . | . | TRBV7-9 | CSSSLSRDEQYF | TGTTCCAGCAGCCTAAGTCGGGACGAGCAGTACTTC
TRBJ2-7 | few | . | TRBV25-1 | CASQPTAIRSYEQYF | TGTGCCAGCCAACCGACAGCTATTAGGTCCTACGAGCAGTACTTC
TRBJ1-5 | . | TRBD1 | TRBV28 | CASSPPGQGSNQPQHF | TGTGCCAGCAGTCCACCGGGACAGGGGAGCAATCAGCCCCAGCATTTT
TRBJ1-5 | . | . | TRBV5-6 | CASSLMSSNQPQHF | TGTGCCAGCAGCCTTATGAGCAGCAATCAGCCCCAGCATTTT
TRBJ1-1 | . | TRBD1 | TRBV19 | CASGRQGNTEAFF | TGTGCCAGTGGAAGACAGGGAAACACTGAAGCTTTCTTT
TRBJ2-7 | once | . | TRBV14 | CASSYGPGNEQYF | TGTGCCAGCAGCTATGGCCCGGGGAACGAGCAGTACTTC
TRBJ1-5 | . | . | TRBV7-8 | CASSLDREPQPQHF | TGTGCCAGCAGCTTGGACCGGGAGCCCCAGCCCCAGCATTTT
TRBJ1-6 | few | . | TRBV6-1 | CASSDAQGYSPLHF | TGTGCCAGCAGTGACGCACAGGGATATTCACCCCTCCACTTT
TRBJ1-1 | . | . | TRBV29-1 | CSVERQMMNTEAFF | TGCAGCGTTGAGAGACAGATGATGAACACTGAAGCTTTCTTT
TRBJ1-1 | . | . | TRBV5-4 | CASSLMTGVNTEAFF | TGTGCCAGCAGCTTGATGACAGGAGTGAACACTGAAGCTTTCTTT
TRBJ2-3 | . | . | TRBV6-1 | CAGGLAGTDTQYF | TGTGCCGGCGGGCTTGCCGGCACAGATACGCAGTATTTT
TRBJ1-4 | . | TRBD1 | TRBV7-3 | CASRPGTGGEKLFF | TGTGCCAGCAGACCTGGGACAGGGGGTGAAAAACTGTTTTTT
TRBJ2-3 | . | TRBD2 | TRBV7-2 | CASSLGSGGSSADTQYF | TGTGCCAGCAGCTTGGGTAGCGGGGGGTCCTCCGCAGATACGCAGTATTTT
TRBJ1-6 | . | . | TRBV28 | CASSFSNNSPLHF | TGTGCCAGCAGTTTTTCAAATAATTCACCCCTCCACTTT
TRBJ1-1 | many | . | TRBV5-6 | CASGQGWTEAFF | TGTGCCAGCGGACAAGGATGGACTGAAGCTTTCTTT
TRBJ1-5 | once | . | TRBV6-5 | CASSRRELQPQHF | TGTGCCAGCAGCCGCCGGGAGTTGCAGCCCCAGCATTTT
TRBJ1-1 | . | . | TRBV28 | CASSPAGEAFF | TGTGCCAGCAGCCCTGCAGGGGAAGCTTTCTTT
TRBJ1-1 | . | TRBD1 | TRBV5-1 | CASSLGGTGVDTEAFF | TGCGCCAGCAGCTTGGGAGGTACAGGGGTAGACACTGAAGCTTTCTTT
TRBJ2-7 | . | . | TRBV5-1 | CASSPRRLDYEQYF | TGCGCCAGCAGCCCCCGCAGACTAGATTACGAGCAGTACTTC
TRBJ2-5 | . | TRBD2 | TRBV30 | CAWLPQWSSGSSETQYF | TGTGCCTGGCTCCCCCAGTGGTCTAGCGGGTCCTCCGAGACCCAGTACTTC
TRBJ2-1 | . | TRBD2 | TRBV28 | CASSLYSSGRADEQFF | TGTGCCAGCAGTTTATACTCTAGCGGGAGAGCCGATGAGCAGTTCTTC
TRBJ2-7 | . | TRBD2 | TRBV16 | CASSPGRGAYEQYF | TGTGCCAGCAGCCCAGGACGGGGGGCCTACGAGCAGTACTTC
TRBJ1-5 | . | TRBD1 | TRBV6-1 | CASTFLTGGNQPQHF | TGTGCCAGCACCTTTTTGACAGGGGGGAACCAGCCCCAGCATTTT
TRBJ2-7 | once | TRBD1 | TRBV28 | CASSTGTGEYEQYF | TGTGCCAGCAGTACCGGGACAGGGGAATACGAGCAGTACTTC
TRBJ1-2 | . | TRBD1 | TRBV6-1 | CASRGQASYGYTF | TGTGCCAGCAGGGGACAGGCTAGCTATGGCTACACCTTC
TRBJ2-1 | . | TRBD2 | TRBV7-3 | CASSLRGGANEQFF | TGTGCCAGCAGCTTACGCGGGGGAGCTAATGAGCAGTTCTTC
TRBJ2-3 | . | . | TRBV10-1 | CASSFGGSTDTQYF | TGCGCCAGCAGTTTTGGGGGGAGCACAGATACGCAGTATTTT
TRBJ2-5 | once | . | TRBV28 | CASSPSGQYQETQYF | TGTGCCAGCAGCCCATCAGGACAGTATCAAGAGACCCAGTACTTC
TRBJ1-2 | . | TRBD1 | TRBV6-5 | CASSPSQGARYGYTF | TGTGCCAGCAGCCCATCCCAGGGGGCGCGGTATGGCTACACCTTC
TRBJ2-1 | . | TRBD1 | TRBV2 | CASSPDRDRGHEQFF | TGTGCCAGCAGTCCTGACCGGGACAGGGGCCATGAGCAGTTCTTC
TRBJ1-5 | . | . | TRBV28 | CASSLLGGTGNQPQHF | TGTGCCAGCAGTTTATTGGGGGGAACCGGCAATCAGCCCCAGCATTTT
TRBJ2-7 | . | TRBD2 | TRBV5-6 | CASSPGLAGVPEQYF | TGTGCCAGCAGTCCCGGACTAGCGGGAGTACCCGAGCAGTACTTC
TRBJ1-1 | once | . | TRBV9 | CASGPTGEAFF | TGTGCCAGCGGTCCGACAGGTGAAGCTTTCTTT
TRBJ2-3 | . | TRBD2 | TRBV5-1 | CASSSGTSQADTQYF | TGCGCCAGCAGCTCAGGGACTAGTCAGGCAGATACGCAGTATTTT
TRBJ2-7 | few | . | TRBV29-1 | CSVNRQGSYEQYF | TGCAGCGTTAACCGGCAGGGGTCCTACGAGCAGTACTTC
TRBJ2-1 | . | . | TRBV2 | CASSESTNEQFF | TGTGCCAGCAGTGAATCAACAAATGAGCAGTTCTTC
TRBJ1-5 | few | . | TRBV5-6 | CASSLGGGIFQPQHF | TGTGCCAGCAGCTTGGGCGGGGGCATCTTTCAGCCCCAGCATTTT
TRBJ1-2 | . | TRBD1 | TRBV28 | CASSAGGQNYGYTF | TGTGCCAGCAGTGCGGGGGGACAGAACTATGGCTACACCTTC
TRBJ1-6 | few | . | TRBV25-1 | CASSEWAFSPLHF | TGTGCCAGCAGTGAATGGGCATTTTCACCCCTCCACTTT
TRBJ2-3 | . | TRBD2 | TRBV7-3 | CASSLSTSGRDTQYF | TGTGCCAGCAGCTTATCGACTAGCGGGAGAGATACGCAGTATTTT
TRBJ2-1 | . | TRBD2 | TRBV7-2 | CASSEGLAYNAQFF | TGTGCCAGCAGCGAAGGACTAGCCTACAATGCTCAGTTCTTC
TRBJ1-3 | . | . | TRBV9 | CASSVAGVNSGNTIYF | TGTGCCAGCAGCGTAGCGGGGGTGAACTCTGGAAACACCATATATTTT
TRBJ2-7 | . | TRBD1 | TRBV11-1 | CASSLRTGQGANEQYF | TGTGCCAGCAGTTTACGCACGGGACAGGGTGCAAACGAGCAGTACTTC
TRBJ2-1 | . | TRBD2 | TRBV9 | CASSVVAGGTYNEQFF | TGTGCCAGCAGCGTAGTCGCGGGAGGAACCTACAATGAGCAGTTCTTC